The 29 T cell receptor beta chains given below trace back to one sample, sequenced in a study of T cells in localized non-small cell lung cancer. Some clones are missing from TCRdb's copy, which holds only in-frame ones; the method was immunoSEQ multiplex PCR. The sample lists under 20,000 clones; approximately 84% were seen once. The specimen was peripheral blood, collected before any cancer treatment. The receptors originated from a male donor older than 55 with stage I lung adenocarcinoma.

Remarks on this clone: A junction boundary mismatches the germline segment, possibly from a read error. This rearrangement joins TRBV5-1 to TRBJ2-6, with TRBD2 matching 8 bases. Germline assignment: CDR1 SGHRS and CDR2 YFSETQ. This CDR3 comprises 17 residues. CDR3 DNA: TGCGCCAGCAGCTTGTTGGCGGGGGGCACTCTGGGGCCAACGTTAGCTTTC. The encoded protein is CASSLLAGGTLGPTLAF.

The chain combines TRBV5-1 with TRBJ1-2; D unclear. From germline, CDR1 is SGHRS and CDR2 YFSETQ. The length of the CDR3 is 12 residues. V lost 4 bases and J 8 bases, leaving 12 bases between the germline ends. CDR3 DNA: TGCGCCAGCAGCCTGTCGGGGAACGGCTACACCTTC. Its translation is CASSLSGNGYTF.

The rearrangement links TRBV19 to TRBJ2-3; D may match TRBD1 or TRBD2 (5 bases each). V was pared by 6 bases and J by 0 bases, with 7 bases between. Germline V CDR1 and CDR2: LNHDA, SQIVND (reference sequence). CDR3 size: 13 residues. For the CDR3, the DNA is TGTGCCAGTAGCGGGGACAGCACAGATACGCAGTATTTT. Translating gives CASSGDSTDTQYF.

The chain combines TRBV19 with TRBJ1-1, with D perhaps matching TRBD1 (6 bases). Per germline, CDR1 LNHDA and CDR2 SQIVND (reference sequence). The ends were cut back, 6 bases at V and 1 base at J, with 21 bases in the middle. CDR3 length equals 17 residues. The DNA of the CDR3 is TGTGCCAGTAGGCCCGGACAGATTAAACGAGGGAACACTGAAGCTTTCTTT. This encodes CASRPGQIKRGNTEAFF.

With regard to this clone: One end of the junction is discordant with germline, which a read error may explain. The chain links TRBV7-2 to TRBJ1-5, with D maybe TRBD1 (6 bases). The CDR3 sequence is 15 residues long. The germline V gene has CDR1 SGHTA and CDR2 FQGNSA. Written as DNA, the CDR3 is TGTGCCAGCAGCCTCGTAGGACAGAGCAATAAGCCCCAGCATTTT. Translating gives CASSLVGQSNKPQHF.

This chain connects TRBV2 to TRBJ1-5; D is unclear. Germline CDR1 is SNHLY and CDR2 is FYNNEI. V lost 7 bases to trimming and J lost 6 bases, with 25 bases between them. The CDR3 is 17 amino acids. This chain's CDR3 is CASTRAGGYRVGQPQHF. The CDR3, as DNA: TGTGCCAGCACTAGGGCAGGTGGCTATAGGGTTGGTCAGCCCCAGCATTTT. The full variable domain, with the rest looked up from reference TRBV2 and TRBJ1-5, is EPEVTQTPSHQVTQMGQEVILRCVPISNHLYFYWYRQILGQKVEFLVSFYNNEISEKSEIFDDQFSVERPDGSNFTLKIRSTKLEDSAMYFCASTRAGGYRVGQPQHFGDGTRLSIL.

This chain uses TRBV7-2 with TRBJ2-2; D is unresolved. The V end lost 0 bases, the J end lost 1 base, and 3 bases lay between the germline ends. The CDR3 spans 14 residues. Per germline, CDR1 SGHTA and CDR2 FQGNSA. CDR3 loop: CASSLAQNTGELFF. CDR3 nucleotide sequence: TGTGCCAGCAGCTTAGCACAGAACACCGGGGAGCTGTTTTTT.

This clone was picked up one time. V gene TRBV28 combines with J gene TRBJ1-2; 7 bases match TRBD1. V trimming: 2 bases; J trimming: 6 bases; junction bases outside the gene matches: 6. CDR1 is MDHEN and CDR2 is SYDVKM in the germline V gene. CDR3 size: 14 residues. CDR3 protein: CASSLLSGGHGYTF. In DNA, the CDR3 is TGTGCCAGCAGTTTACTGTCAGGGGGTCATGGCTACACCTTC.

As regards this clone: Other DNA variants within this sample encode the same CDR3. The rearrangement uses TRBV6-5 and TRBJ2-1; 7 bases agree with TRBD1. This CDR3 spans 14 amino acids. V lost 5 bases and J lost 0; bases outside the gene matches: 1. CDR1 MNHEY and CDR2 SVGAGI come from the germline V gene. CDR3: CASSRQGSYNEQFF. The CDR3 DNA reads TGTGCCAGCAGTAGACAGGGCTCCTACAATGAGCAGTTCTTC.

The chain is built from TRBV30 and TRBJ2-6; maybe TRBD2 (6 bases). The CDR3 totals 18 residues. Trimming removed 0 bases at V and 0 bases at J, with 15 bases between. Per the germline V gene, CDR1 is GTSNPN and CDR2 is SVGIG (reference sequence). The CDR3 protein is CAWSVRRTGSSGANVLTF. CDR3 bases: TGTGCCTGGAGTGTTAGGAGGACCGGGAGCTCTGGGGCCAACGTCCTGACTTTC.

The chain employs TRBV19 and TRBJ1-5; 11 nucleotides line up with TRBD1. Germline CDR1 LNHDA, CDR2 SQIVND (reference sequence). CDR3 length: 18 residues. The junction had 10 bases not matched to a gene; V was cut back by 5 bases and J by 1 base. The CDR3 DNA sequence: TGTGCCAGTAGTGCCTGGACAGGGGGCGAGAGGAGCAATCAGCCCCAGCATTTT. Encoded protein: CASSAWTGGERSNQPQHF.

The chain is built from TRBV11-2 and TRBJ2-6; TRBD1 matches at 10 bases. V shed 5 bases, J shed 0 bases, and the junction held 7 bases outside the gene matches. The length of the CDR3 is 18 residues. Germline assignment: CDR1 SGHAT and CDR2 FQNNGV. The CDR3 bases are TGTGCCAGCAGCCCCGGGACAGGGGAACCCTCTGGGGCCAACGTCCTGACTTTC. Encoded protein: CASSPGTGEPSGANVLTF. The whole variable domain, filled in from reference TRBV11-2 and TRBJ2-6, reads EAGVAQSPRYKIIEKRQSVAFWCNPISGHATLYWYQQILGQGPKLLIQFQNNGVVDDSQLPKDRFSAERLKGVDSTLKIQPAKLEDSAVYLCASSPGTGEPSGANVLTFGAGSRLTVL.

The V and J genes are TRBV10-2 and TRBJ1-1, with a weak D call TRBD1 (6 bases). Looked up from germline, CDR1 is WSHSY and CDR2 is SAAADI. The CDR3 is 16 residues long. Trimming shortened V by 2 bases and J by 1 base, and 14 bases separated the two germline ends. This chain's CDR3 is CASSEMSRGQNTEAFF. The DNA of the CDR3 is TGCGCCAGCAGTGAGATGAGCAGGGGTCAGAACACTGAAGCTTTCTTT.

The chain couples TRBV28 to TRBJ2-5; perhaps TRBD2 as D (6 bases). Trimming removed 4 bases at V and 1 base at J, with 10 bases between. The CDR3 has 14 amino acids. Per germline, CDR1 MDHEN and CDR2 SYDVKM. The DNA of the CDR3 is TGTGCCAGCAGTTCACCGGGACTCCAAGAGACCCAGTACTTC. This gives the protein CASSSPGLQETQYF.

J is TRBJ2-7 and V is TRBV30; 12 positions agree with TRBD2. Per the germline V gene, CDR1 is GTSNPN and CDR2 is SVGIG (reference sequence). J gave up 11 bases and V 4 bases, and 9 bases lay outside the gene matches. The CDR3 sequence is 13 residues long. Written as DNA, the CDR3 is TGTGCCTGGAACACTTGGGCTAGCGGGGGGGAGTACTTC. The encoded protein is CAWNTWASGGEYF.

The genes are TRBV6-5 and TRBJ1-6, with TRBD1 identical over 8 bases. Germline CDR1 and CDR2: MNHEY and SVGAGI. The CDR3 runs to 14 residues. Losses at the gene ends were 0 bases for V and 13 bases for J; bases not matched to a gene: 5. CDR3 nucleotide sequence: TGTGCCAGCAGTTACTCCAGGGGGCGGTCCCCCCTCCACTTT. Translating gives CASSYSRGRSPLHF.

The chain joins TRBV5-6 to TRBJ1-5; D remains ambiguous. Germline CDR1 reads SGHDT; CDR2 reads YYEEEE. The V and J ends lost 1 base and 8 bases respectively, with 19 bases between them. The CDR3 has 16 residues. The CDR3 DNA sequence: TGTGCCAGCAGCTTGAACGCATTCTCTAGCAACAAGCCCCAGCATTTT. Translating gives CASSLNAFSSNKPQHF.

The chain has TRBV19 and TRBJ2-3; a weak D match, TRBD2 (6 bases). Trimming shortened V by 4 bases and J by 2 bases, and 13 bases separated the two germline ends. Germline V gene lookup returns CDR1 LNHDA and CDR2 SQIVND (reference sequence). CDR3 length: 15 amino acids. In DNA form, the CDR3 reads TGTGCCAGTAGTACCCCGGGACTTTACACAGATACGCAGTATTTT. Its translation: CASSTPGLYTDTQYF.

Worth noting for this clone: This same CDR3 is encoded by further DNA sequences in the sample. The rearrangement links TRBV2 to TRBJ2-2, with D unresolved. The CDR3 runs 15 residues. The germline CDR1 and CDR2 sequences are SNHLY and FYNNEI. With 6 bases removed from V and 4 bases from J, the gap between germline ends came to 15 bases. The CDR3: CASSSSQYPTGELFF. The CDR3, as DNA: TGTGCCAGCAGCTCGTCCCAATACCCCACCGGGGAGCTGTTTTTT.

The chain has TRBV10-3 and TRBJ2-7; 9 bases fit TRBD2. This CDR3 has 14 residues. CDR1 is ENHRY, CDR2 SYGVKD, per germline. Germline trimming cut 6 bases from V and 5 bases from J; bases unmatched to any gene: 8. Written as DNA, the CDR3 is TGTGCCATCAGCTCAATAGCGGGAGCCAACGAGCAGTACTTC. Amino acids: CAISSIAGANEQYF.

The gene calls are TRBV10-2 and TRBJ2-1; possibly TRBD1 for D (6 bases). V lost 0 bases to trimming and J lost 4 bases, with 13 bases between them. CDR1 and CDR2 from the germline V gene are WSHSY and SAAADI. The CDR3 has 16 residues. The CDR3 here is CASSESASQGYNEQFF. As DNA, the CDR3 is TGCGCCAGCAGTGAGTCGGCCTCCCAGGGGTACAATGAGCAGTTCTTC.

The chain uses TRBV7-9 and TRBJ2-6; D is possibly TRBD1 (6 bases). This CDR3 region has 15 residues. The germline V gene encodes CDR1 SEHNR and CDR2 FQNEAQ (reference sequence). V was cut by 2 bases and J by 3 bases, with 8 bases left in between. Here the CDR3 DNA reads TGTGCCAGCAGCTTATGGGGGCATGGGGCCAACGTCCTGACTTTC. This sequence encodes CASSLWGHGANVLTF.

The V call is TRBV19, the J call TRBJ2-7, with D perhaps TRBD2 (5 bases). This CDR3 comprises 14 residues. In germline, CDR1 is LNHDA, CDR2 SQIVND (reference sequence). V shed 3 bases and J shed 3 bases, with 12 bases lying between them. DNA of the CDR3: TGTGCCAGTAGTATTTATGGCGAGGGCTACGAGCAGTACTTC. Translating it yields CASSIYGEGYEQYF.

J is TRBJ2-2 and V is TRBV6-5, with a weak D call TRBD2 (6 bases). The CDR3 is 15 residues long. Trimming shortened V by 5 bases and J by 4 bases, and 14 bases separated the two germline ends. Germline lookup yields CDR1 MNHEY and CDR2 SVGAGI. The CDR3, as DNA: TGTGCCAGCAGTCGGGCGGGACCTACCACCGGGGAGCTGTTTTTT. Its protein product is CASSRAGPTTGELFF.

The J gene is TRBJ2-4, the V gene TRBV5-6; 11 bases map to TRBD1. The CDR3 runs 18 residues. After removal of 1 base from V and 5 bases from J, the junction contained 11 bases not matched to a gene. Germline V gene data show CDR1 as SGHDT and CDR2 as YYEEEE. This CDR3 is CASSLFARTGGSENIQYF. The CDR3 bases are TGTGCCAGCAGCTTGTTCGCGAGGACAGGGGGCTCGGAAAACATTCAGTACTTC.

V usage is TRBV6-6 and J usage is TRBJ2-7; D is unresolved. CDR1 and CDR2 (germline): MNHNY, SVGAGI (reference sequence). Between the trimmed V and J ends, which lost 0 bases and 2 bases, there was a span of 5 bases. There are 13 residues in the CDR3. The DNA for the CDR3 is TGTGCCAGCAGTTACTCTGATACCTACGAGCAGTACTTC. It encodes CASSYSDTYEQYF.

V gene TRBV29-1 combines with J gene TRBJ2-7; no clear D. V lost 6 bases, J lost 5 bases, and 14 bases lay in between. Germline CDR1 and CDR2: SQVTM and ANQGSEA. CDR3 size: 12 residues. The chain's CDR3 is CSVTDPSNEQYF. CDR3 nucleotides: TGCAGCGTCACCGACCCAAGCAACGAGCAGTACTTC.

In its sample, this clone was seen once. This sequence joins TRBV7-8 and TRBJ1-5, with D hard to call. The length of the CDR3 is 13 residues. The V and J ends lost 8 bases and 4 bases respectively, with 12 bases between them. Germline V gene data show CDR1 as SGHVS and CDR2 as FQNEAQ. The CDR3 spells CASRESRNQPQHF. CDR3 coding DNA: TGTGCCAGCCGCGAGAGTAGAAATCAGCCCCAGCATTTT.

This rearrangement joins TRBV6-1 to TRBJ1-1, with 12 bases lining up with TRBD1. J lost 6 bases, V lost 6 bases, and 5 bases had no gene match. This CDR3 is built from 14 residues. Germline V gene data show CDR1 as MNHNS and CDR2 as SASEGT. CDR3 nucleotides: TGTGCCAGCAGGTGGGACAGGGGGCTGGCTGAAGCTTTCTTT. Protein product: CASRWDRGLAEAFF.